This TCR beta chain came from a study of blood T cell repertoires in COVID-19. Losses at the gene ends were 1 base for V and 2 bases for J; bases not matched to a gene: 9. Germline V gives CDR1 SGHKS, CDR2 YYEKEE (reference sequence). The CDR3 covers 17 residues. Sequencing was performed with immunoSEQ multiplex PCR; in TCRdb, only in-frame clones are kept and a portion is missing. The data hold 85,000 to 90,000 clones, with approximately 79% observed a single time. This chain joins TRBV5-5 and TRBJ1-3; 7 nucleotides match TRBD1. This TCR was sampled from a man between 65 and 85 years old with acute or convalescent COVID-19. Sequenced sample: peripheral blood. The CDR3, as DNA: TGTGCCAGCAGCTTGTGGGCTCATACAGGGGCTGGAAACACCATATATTTT. Protein: CASSLWAHTGAGNTIYF.